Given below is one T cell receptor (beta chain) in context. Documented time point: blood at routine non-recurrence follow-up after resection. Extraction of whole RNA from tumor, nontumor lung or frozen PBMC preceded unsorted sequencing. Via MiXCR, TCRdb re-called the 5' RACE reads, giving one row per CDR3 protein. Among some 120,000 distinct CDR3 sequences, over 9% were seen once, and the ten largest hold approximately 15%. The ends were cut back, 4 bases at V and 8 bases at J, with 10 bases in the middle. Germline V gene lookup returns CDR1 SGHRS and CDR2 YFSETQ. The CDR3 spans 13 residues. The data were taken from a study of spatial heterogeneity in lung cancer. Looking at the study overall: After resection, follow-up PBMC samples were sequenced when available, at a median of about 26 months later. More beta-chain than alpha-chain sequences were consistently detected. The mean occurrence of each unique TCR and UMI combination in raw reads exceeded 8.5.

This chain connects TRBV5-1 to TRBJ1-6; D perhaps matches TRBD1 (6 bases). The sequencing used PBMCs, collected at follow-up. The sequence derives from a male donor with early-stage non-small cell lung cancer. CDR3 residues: CASSLRGDSPLHF. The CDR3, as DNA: TGCGCCAGCAGCCTCAGGGGAGATTCACCCCTCCACTTT.